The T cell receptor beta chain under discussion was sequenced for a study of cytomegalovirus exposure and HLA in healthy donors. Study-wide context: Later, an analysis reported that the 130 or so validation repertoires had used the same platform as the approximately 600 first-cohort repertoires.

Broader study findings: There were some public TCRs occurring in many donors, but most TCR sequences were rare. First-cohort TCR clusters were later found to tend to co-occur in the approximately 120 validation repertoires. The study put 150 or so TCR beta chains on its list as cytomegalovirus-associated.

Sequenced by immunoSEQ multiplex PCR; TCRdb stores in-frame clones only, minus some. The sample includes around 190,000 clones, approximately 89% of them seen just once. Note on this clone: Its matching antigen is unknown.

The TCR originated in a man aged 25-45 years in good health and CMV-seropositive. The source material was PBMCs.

The CDR3 is CATGRLSNTEAFF. The CDR3 nucleotides read TGTGCCACCGGACGGTTATCGAACACTGAAGCTTTCTTT. This sequence joins TRBV13 and TRBJ1-1, with D unresolved. This CDR3 has 13 residues. V was clipped by 10 bases and J by 1 base, with 13 bases between them. Germline CDR1 is PRHDT and CDR2 is FYEKMQ (reference sequence).